This TCR beta chain was retrieved from a study of blood T cells in healthy people across ages. Alongside a J-beta primer mix, a sample-barcoded 5' primer served in a second PCR lasting 7 to 11 cycles. TCRdb re-called the 5' RACE reads through MiXCR, storing one row per CDR3 protein. This table has approximately 800,000 distinct CDR3 sequences, around 25% appearing once. Germline CDR1 reads SQVTM; CDR2 reads ANQGSEA. V shed 3 bases and J 2 bases; nucleotides not matched to a gene: 12. The CDR3 is made up of 18 amino acids. These sequences were also reported in another study, on T cells of mothers and their children.

Sample: blood. The TCR originated in a boy younger than 18 in good health. The chain joins TRBV29-1 to TRBJ2-5; 13 bases fit TRBD2. CDR3 in DNA: TGCAGCGTTGATGGAACGGGACTAGCGGGGAGGGAACAAGAGACCCAGTACTTC. Its protein product is CSVDGTGLAGREQETQYF.